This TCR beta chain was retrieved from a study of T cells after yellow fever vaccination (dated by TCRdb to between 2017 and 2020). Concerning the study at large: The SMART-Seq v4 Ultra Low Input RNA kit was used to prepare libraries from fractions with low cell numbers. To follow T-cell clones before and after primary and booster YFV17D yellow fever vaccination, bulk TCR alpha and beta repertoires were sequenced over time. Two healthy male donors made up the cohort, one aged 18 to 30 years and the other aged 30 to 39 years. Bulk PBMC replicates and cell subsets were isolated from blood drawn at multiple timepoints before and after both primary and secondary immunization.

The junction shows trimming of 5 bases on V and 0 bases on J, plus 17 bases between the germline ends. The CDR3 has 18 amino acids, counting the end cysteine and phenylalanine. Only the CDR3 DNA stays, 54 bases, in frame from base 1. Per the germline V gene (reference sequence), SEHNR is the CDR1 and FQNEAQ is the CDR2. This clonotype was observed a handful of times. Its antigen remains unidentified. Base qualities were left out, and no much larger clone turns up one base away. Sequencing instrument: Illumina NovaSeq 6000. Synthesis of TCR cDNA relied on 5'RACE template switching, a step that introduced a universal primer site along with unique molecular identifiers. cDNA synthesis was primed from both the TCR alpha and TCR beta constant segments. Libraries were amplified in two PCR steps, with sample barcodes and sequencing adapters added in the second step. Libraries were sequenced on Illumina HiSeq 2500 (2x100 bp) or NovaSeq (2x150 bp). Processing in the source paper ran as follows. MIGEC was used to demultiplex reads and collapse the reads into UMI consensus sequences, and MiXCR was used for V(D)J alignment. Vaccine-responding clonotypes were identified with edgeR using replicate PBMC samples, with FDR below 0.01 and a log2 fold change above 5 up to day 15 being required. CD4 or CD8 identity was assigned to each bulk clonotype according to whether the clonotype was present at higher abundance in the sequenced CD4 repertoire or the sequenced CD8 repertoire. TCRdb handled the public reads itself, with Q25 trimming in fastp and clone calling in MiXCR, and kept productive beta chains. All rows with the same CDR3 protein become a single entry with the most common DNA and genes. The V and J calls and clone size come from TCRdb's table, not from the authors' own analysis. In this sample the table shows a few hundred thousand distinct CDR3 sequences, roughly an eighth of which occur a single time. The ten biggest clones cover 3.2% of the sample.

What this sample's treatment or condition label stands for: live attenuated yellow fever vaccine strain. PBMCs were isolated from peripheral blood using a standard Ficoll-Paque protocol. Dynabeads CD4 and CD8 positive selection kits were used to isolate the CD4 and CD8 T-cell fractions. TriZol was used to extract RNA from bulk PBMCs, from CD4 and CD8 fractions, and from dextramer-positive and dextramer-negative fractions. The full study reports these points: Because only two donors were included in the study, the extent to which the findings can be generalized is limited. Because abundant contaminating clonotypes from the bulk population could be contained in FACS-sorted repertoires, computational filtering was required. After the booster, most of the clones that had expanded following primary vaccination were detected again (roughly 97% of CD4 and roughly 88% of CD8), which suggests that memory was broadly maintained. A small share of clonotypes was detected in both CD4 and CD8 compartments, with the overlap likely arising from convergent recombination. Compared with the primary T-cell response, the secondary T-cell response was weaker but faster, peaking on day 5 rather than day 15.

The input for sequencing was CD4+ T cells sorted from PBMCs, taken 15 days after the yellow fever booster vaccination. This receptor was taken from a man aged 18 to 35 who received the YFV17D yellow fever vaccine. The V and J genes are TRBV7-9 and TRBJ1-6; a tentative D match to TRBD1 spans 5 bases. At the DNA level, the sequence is TGTGCCAGCAGCCCCGGGACTAGCCGTAGCTCCTATAATTCACCCCTCCACTTT. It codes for CASSPGTSRSSYNSPLHF.